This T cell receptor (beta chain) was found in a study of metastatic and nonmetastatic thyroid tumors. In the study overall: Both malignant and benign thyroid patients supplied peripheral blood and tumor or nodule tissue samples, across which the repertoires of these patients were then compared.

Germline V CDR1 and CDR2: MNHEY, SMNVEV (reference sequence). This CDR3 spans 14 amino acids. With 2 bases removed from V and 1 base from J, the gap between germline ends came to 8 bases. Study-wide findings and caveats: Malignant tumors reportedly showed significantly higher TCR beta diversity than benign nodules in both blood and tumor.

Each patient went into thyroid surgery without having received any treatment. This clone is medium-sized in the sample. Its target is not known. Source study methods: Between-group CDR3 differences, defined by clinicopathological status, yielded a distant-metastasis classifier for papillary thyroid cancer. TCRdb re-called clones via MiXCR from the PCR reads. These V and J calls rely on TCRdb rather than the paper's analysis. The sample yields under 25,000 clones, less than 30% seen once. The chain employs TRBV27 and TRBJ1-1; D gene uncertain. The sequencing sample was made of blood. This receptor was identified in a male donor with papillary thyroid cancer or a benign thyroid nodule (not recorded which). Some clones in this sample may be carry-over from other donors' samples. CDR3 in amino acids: CASSLSGWNTEAFF. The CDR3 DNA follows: TGTGCCAGCAGTTTAAGTGGATGGAACACTGAAGCTTTCTTT.